What follows are 32 T cell receptor beta chains derived from one specimen sequenced in a study of T cell responses to AZD1222 COVID-19 vaccine. Data came from immunoSEQ multiplex PCR; TCRdb stores just in-frame clones and leaves some out. The sample contains 150,000 to 180,000 clones, roughly 90% of which appear only once. Sequenced material: peripheral blood, taken on day 0 of AZD1222 vaccination. The receptor set was obtained from an adult in good health.

The chain couples TRBV6-2 or TRBV6-3 to TRBJ1-2, with D hard to call. The CDR3 sequence is 11 residues long. Germline V gene sequence: CDR1 MNHEY, CDR2 SVGEGT. V was trimmed by 0 bases and J by 8 bases, leaving 4 bases between them. CDR3: CASSYSEGYTF. CDR3 DNA: TGTGCCAGCAGTTACTCAGAGGGCTACACCTTC.

Turning to this clone: A junction end diverges from the germline sequence, so it may reflect a read error. CDR3 loop: CSVPYSDSHYF. In DNA, the CDR3 is TGCAGTGTTCCGTACTCGGACAGTCACTACTTC. V is TRBV20-1 and J is TRBJ1-2; tentatively, D is TRBD1 (6 bases). The CDR3 is 11 residues long. Germline CDR1 DFQATT, CDR2 SNEGSKA (reference sequence).

The chain links TRBV19 to TRBJ1-1; D unclear. Looked up from germline, CDR1 is LNHDA and CDR2 is SQIVND (reference sequence). The CDR3 runs 15 residues. The V end lost 4 bases, the J end lost 0 bases, and 12 bases lay between the germline ends. The CDR3 DNA reads TGTGCCAGTAGTACCCAGACGTCTATGAACACTGAAGCTTTCTTT. Residues: CASSTQTSMNTEAFF.

DNA of the CDR3: TGTGCCAGCAGCCTCCCGACAATGAACACTGAAGCTTTCTTT. It codes for CASSLPTMNTEAFF. The genes are TRBV7-2 and TRBJ1-1; D not certain. This CDR3 contains 14 residues. Trimming took 5 bases from V and 0 from J, leaving 10 bases between them. The V gene's germline CDR1 is SGHTA and CDR2 FQGNSA.

The chain employs TRBV6-5 and TRBJ2-1, with 9 positions matching TRBD2. Germline CDR1 is MNHEY and CDR2 is SVGAGI. V dropped 4 bases and J dropped 3; count of bases not matched to a gene: 4. CDR3 length: 15 residues. Here the CDR3 reads CASSSQRGVYNEQFF. The CDR3 nucleotides are TGTGCCAGCAGTTCACAGCGGGGGGTCTACAATGAGCAGTTCTTC.

The rearrangement joins TRBV5-1 to TRBJ2-1, with D possibly being TRBD1 (5 bases). Germline V gives CDR1 SGHRS, CDR2 YFSETQ. The CDR3 totals 16 residues. Trimming shortened V by 0 bases and J by 0 bases, and 10 bases separated the two germline ends. The CDR3 region has the DNA TGCGCCAGCAGCTTGGGCAGGGCCAGCTCCTACAATGAGCAGTTCTTC. Amino acids: CASSLGRASSYNEQFF. The full variable domain, in which reference TRBV5-1 and TRBJ2-1 provide the parts outside the CDR3, is KAGVTQTPRYLIKTRGQQVTLSCSPISGHRSVSWYQQTPGQGLQFLFEYFSETQRNKGNFPGRFSGRQFSNSRSEMNVSTLELGDSALYLCASSLGRASSYNEQFFGPGTRLTVL.

This clone was seen a single time. The chain combines TRBV2 with TRBJ1-2; 10 nucleotides line up with TRBD1. The CDR3 spans 16 residues. Germline V lookup: CDR1 SNHLY, CDR2 FYNNEI. Trimming removed 6 bases from V and 4 bases from J; junction bases left unmatched: 11. The DNA for the CDR3 is TGTGCCAGCAGCCCGACAGGGGGCCCTCCGCGCTATGGCTACACCTTC. It is translated as CASSPTGGPPRYGYTF.

The chain couples TRBV4-3 to TRBJ1-5, with TRBD1 as a possible D gene (5 bases). Trimming cost V 0 bases and J 1 base, with 10 bases left between them. The CDR3 runs 16 residues. Germline CDR1 LGHNA, CDR2 YSLEER. The CDR3 DNA follows: TGCGCCAGCAGCCAAGATCTTGGGGGGAGCAATCAGCCCCAGCATTTT. Translation gives CASSQDLGGSNQPQHF.

A few counts support this clone. CDR3 in amino acids: CATSTLGAGSGNEQFF. CDR3 nucleotide sequence: TGTGCCACCAGCACCTTAGGAGCGGGCTCTGGGAATGAGCAGTTCTTC. The rearrangement joins TRBV15 to TRBJ2-1, with D perhaps TRBD2 (6 bases). This CDR3 has 16 amino acids. With 4 bases removed from V and 7 bases from J, the gap between germline ends came to 20 bases. The germline CDR1 and CDR2 sequences are LNHNV and YYDKDF (reference sequence).

The chain uses TRBV6-5 and TRBJ2-1, with 12 bases matching TRBD1. The V segment lost 10 bases and the J segment 10 bases; nucleotides outside the gene matches: 11. The CDR3 has 14 residues. Germline V gives CDR1 MNHEY, CDR2 SVGAGI. CDR3 sequence: CATNQGTGGGEQFF. The CDR3 DNA reads TGTGCCACCAACCAAGGGACAGGGGGCGGCGAGCAGTTCTTC.

This chain connects TRBV7-2 to TRBJ1-2; TRBD1 might be the D (5 bases). The germline gives CDR1 SGHTA, CDR2 FQGNSA. Trimming pared 5 bases from V and 8 bases from J, leaving 18 bases between. CDR3 length: 14 residues. Here the CDR3 DNA reads TGTGCCAGCAGCCTAGGGCGTGGGGGTGTAGGCTACACCTTC. Translating gives CASSLGRGGVGYTF.

This clone was observed once. The chain couples TRBV7-9 to TRBJ1-2; D unresolved. V was pared by 1 base and J by 8 bases, with 14 bases between. The V gene's germline CDR1 is SEHNR and CDR2 FQNEAQ (reference sequence). The CDR3 has 14 amino acids. CDR3 residues: CASSLDSGREGYTF. The CDR3 DNA sequence: TGTGCCAGCAGCTTAGATTCCGGGCGTGAAGGCTACACCTTC.

This chain uses TRBV6-6 with TRBJ2-5; D not certain. The CDR3 has 12 amino acids. V lost 6 bases, J lost 3 bases, and 8 bases lay in between. Germline lookup yields CDR1 MNHNY and CDR2 SVGAGI (reference sequence). The CDR3 nucleotides read TGTGCCAGCAGAGGAACAAAAGAGACCCAGTACTTC. It yields the protein CASRGTKETQYF.

The V gene is TRBV6-5, the J gene TRBJ1-5; D unclear. Germline CDR1 and CDR2: MNHEY and SVGAGI. Deletions cut 2 bases from V and 4 bases from J, with 9 bases between. CDR3 length: 14 amino acids. Written as DNA, the CDR3 is TGTGCCAGCAGTTACGGTGGCAGGAATCAGCCCCAGCATTTT. This translates into CASSYGGRNQPQHF.

This chain joins TRBV3-1 (or the pseudogene TRBV3-2) and TRBJ2-2; possible D gene TRBD1, 5 bases. V dropped 5 bases and J dropped 6 bases, with 13 bases sitting between them. This CDR3 region has 14 residues. Looked up from germline, CDR1 is LGHDT and CDR2 is YNNKEL (reference sequence). This CDR3 is CASSEQAGPGELFF. CDR3 nucleotide sequence: TGTGCCAGCAGCGAACAAGCAGGGCCCGGGGAGCTGTTTTTT.

V is TRBV2 and J is TRBJ2-7; perhaps TRBD1 as D (6 bases). Germline CDR1 SNHLY, CDR2 FYNNEI. Trimming pared 7 bases from V and 3 bases from J, leaving 22 bases between. The CDR3 is made up of 16 amino acids. CDR3 protein: CASKGDPGHYGYEQYF. The CDR3 DNA reads as TGTGCCAGCAAGGGCGACCCGGGACATTATGGCTACGAGCAGTACTTC.

This clone was counted a few times. V usage is TRBV15 and J usage is TRBJ2-3; D uncertain. Trimming shortened V by 3 bases and J by 0 bases, and 13 bases separated the two germline ends. The CDR3 runs to 16 residues. Germline V gene data show CDR1 as LNHNV and CDR2 as YYDKDF (reference sequence). For the CDR3, the DNA is TGTGCCACCAGCAGTTCCCCAGGATCTAGCACAGATACGCAGTATTTT. It yields the protein CATSSSPGSSTDTQYF.

This chain joins TRBV5-8 and TRBJ2-5, with 11 bases aligning to TRBD2. V was pared by 5 bases and J by 3 bases, with 6 bases of the junction left unmatched. Germline assignment: CDR1 SGHTS and CDR2 YDEGEE. This CDR3 spans 15 amino acids. The DNA of the CDR3 is TGTGCCAGCAGTTCGGGACTAGCGGAGGAAGAGACCCAGTACTTC. Amino acid sequence: CASSSGLAEEETQYF.

On this clone itself: The junction differs from germline at one of its ends, possibly a read error. The chain links TRBV5-1 to TRBJ1-1; D is undetermined. Germline CDR1 reads SGHRS; CDR2 reads YFSETQ. The CDR3 has 12 residues. CDR3 loop: CASRLGASDAFF. The CDR3 coding sequence is TGCGCCAGCAGGTTGGGAGCTTCCGATGCTTTCTTT.

J is TRBJ1-1 and V is TRBV9, with D unresolved. Germline values: CDR1 SGDLS, CDR2 YYNGEE. The CDR3 is 14 residues long. V lost 4 bases, J lost 4 bases, and 14 bases lay in between. Here the CDR3 DNA reads TGTGCCAGCAGCTCGCGGGCGGAGACCACTGAAGCTTTCTTT. As protein: CASSSRAETTEAFF. The whole variable domain, filled in from reference TRBV9 and TRBJ1-1, reads DSGVTQTPKHLITATGQRVTLRCSPRSGDLSVYWYQQSLDQGLQFLIQYYNGEERAKGNILERFSAQQFPDLHSELNLSSLELGDSALYFCASSSRAETTEAFFGQGTRLTVV.

The chain is built from TRBV9 and TRBJ2-7; tentatively, D is TRBD2 (6 bases). V lost 3 bases to trimming and J lost 3 bases, with 16 bases between them. The CDR3 is 15 residues long. Per the germline V gene, CDR1 is SGDLS and CDR2 is YYNGEE. CDR3 DNA sequence: TGTGCCAGCAGCGCCACCGGGACTTCTATCTACGAGCAGTACTTC. Its protein product is CASSATGTSIYEQYF.

V and J are TRBV6-1 and TRBJ1-5, with a weak D call TRBD1 (5 bases). V lost 1 base and J lost 9, with 22 bases in between. The CDR3 is made up of 17 amino acids. CDR1 MNHNS and CDR2 SASEGT come from the germline V gene. CDR3 DNA sequence: TGTGCCAGCAGTGAAGAATTGGTATGGGGGTTTGATCGGCCCCAGCATTTT. It yields the protein CASSEELVWGFDRPQHF.

The chain uses TRBV28 and TRBJ2-7; D might be TRBD1 or TRBD2, each matching 5 bases. This CDR3 spans 18 amino acids. Trimming stripped 1 base from V and 7 bases from J, with 26 bases between. In germline, CDR1 is MDHEN, CDR2 SYDVKM. The CDR3 nucleotides are TGTGCCAGCAGTTTATACGGGACCCATGGGCGAGGGCCAGGGGAGCAGTACTTC. Amino acid sequence: CASSLYGTHGRGPGEQYF.

The V gene is TRBV4-3, the J gene TRBJ1-5, with 7 bases matching TRBD1. The CDR3 sequence is 18 residues long. J lost 1 base, V lost 0 bases, and 9 bases had no gene match. Germline CDR1 and CDR2: LGHNA and YSLEER. In DNA, the CDR3 is TGCGCCAGCAGCCAAGATGTACAGGGGTCTTTGAGCAATCAGCCCCAGCATTTT. Translated: CASSQDVQGSLSNQPQHF.

This chain connects TRBV7-9 to TRBJ1-2, with D maybe TRBD1 (5 bases). Germline V gives CDR1 SEHNR, CDR2 FQNEAQ (reference sequence). Trimming stripped 5 bases from V and 4 bases from J, with 11 bases between. CDR3 length: 13 amino acids. This CDR3 is CASSAGSGYGYTF. The CDR3 region has the DNA TGTGCCAGCAGCGCAGGGTCGGGCTATGGCTACACCTTC.

The chain recombines TRBV9 with TRBJ1-3, with no clear D. The length of the CDR3 is 16 residues. Trimming removed 5 bases at V and 0 bases at J, with 15 bases between. CDR1 and CDR2 (germline): SGDLS, YYNGEE. In nucleotides, the CDR3 is TGTGCCAGCAGTTCGGGCGGCGGGAGCTCTGGAAACACCATATATTTT. This codes for CASSSGGGSSGNTIYF.

J is TRBJ2-7 and V is TRBV5-4; 7 nucleotides agree with TRBD1. Trimming cost V 4 bases and J 3 bases; bases outside gene matches: 7. CDR1 and CDR2 (germline): SGHNT, YYREEE (reference sequence). The CDR3 is made up of 14 amino acids. As DNA, the CDR3 is TGTGCCAGCAGCAGTGGGACAGACAACTACGAGCAGTACTTC. Its protein product is CASSSGTDNYEQYF.

The gene calls are TRBV19 and TRBJ2-1; TRBD1 agrees at 9 bases. After removal of 4 bases from V and 7 bases from J, the junction contained 5 bases not matched to a gene. The CDR3 sequence is 14 residues long. Germline V gene data show CDR1 as LNHDA and CDR2 as SQIVND (reference sequence). The CDR3 DNA is TGTGCCAGTAGTACCGGGACAGGGAGAAATGAGCAGTTCTTC. Translation: CASSTGTGRNEQFF.

This chain links TRBV3-1 (or the pseudogene TRBV3-2) with TRBJ2-2; a weak D match, TRBD2 (5 bases). Trimming shortened V by 6 bases and J by 6 bases, and 14 bases separated the two germline ends. The germline gives CDR1 LGHDT, CDR2 YNNKEL (reference sequence). This CDR3 has 14 amino acids. Here the CDR3 reads CASRLRGSAGELFF. The CDR3 DNA sequence: TGTGCCAGCAGGTTACGGGGATCTGCCGGGGAGCTGTTTTTT.

The chain couples TRBV10-2 to TRBJ2-1; D may be TRBD1 or TRBD2 (5 bases each). CDR3 length: 15 residues. The germline V gene encodes CDR1 WSHSY and CDR2 SAAADI. V lost 2 bases to trimming and J lost 5 bases, with 13 bases between them. The chain's CDR3 is CASSEGGITHNEQFF. CDR3 nucleotide sequence: TGCGCCAGCAGTGAGGGGGGAATCACTCACAATGAGCAGTTCTTC.

The rearrangement joins TRBV7-6 to TRBJ2-7; the match to TRBD2 covers 8 bases. The junction had 6 bases not matched to a gene; V was cut back by 1 base and J by 4 bases. The CDR3 spans 15 residues. CDR1 is SGHVS, CDR2 FNYEAQ, per germline. CDR3 sequence reads: CASSLEGTRGYEQYF. The CDR3 nucleotides read TGTGCCAGCAGCTTAGAAGGGACTAGGGGTTACGAGCAGTACTTC.

This clone was picked up one time. This chain joins TRBV12-5 and TRBJ1-1; weak D call: TRBD1 (6 bases). Trimming stripped 7 bases from V and 1 base from J, with 13 bases between. Germline CDR1 and CDR2: LGHNT and FRNRAP. The CDR3 extends over 14 amino acids. CDR3 loop: CASALGGENTEAFF. CDR3 DNA: TGTGCTAGTGCCCTTGGGGGCGAGAACACTGAAGCTTTCTTT.